This T cell receptor (beta chain) was observed in a study of PD-L1 blockade in urothelial cancer. Study background: Analyses were performed on blood at 3 weeks after treatment start (the second dose) and at 6 weeks. Whole-study results and caveats: Having blood TCR clonality under the median before treatment predicted better survival.

Germline CDR1 and CDR2: GTSNPN and SVGIG (reference sequence). Trimming cost V 3 bases and J 6 bases; bases outside gene matches: 3. The CDR3 covers 12 residues. This clone was seen a handful of times. Its target is not known. Time point denoted: peripheral blood 6 weeks after treatment start. Each PCR reaction had synthetic TCR analog templates spiked into it. Repertoires were generated with immunoSEQ multiplex PCR, while TCRdb's copy carries only in-frame clones and drops some. The table records about 36,000 clones, about 80% of them present only once. The source was PBMCs, collected around atezolizumab (anti-PD-L1) treatment. The chain links TRBV30 to TRBJ2-3, with 7 positions matching TRBD2. The sequence was collected from a man aged 35 to 55 with urothelial cancer. This CDR3 reads CAWRLGGDTQYF. For the CDR3, the DNA is TGTGCCTGGAGACTGGGGGGGGATACGCAGTATTTT.